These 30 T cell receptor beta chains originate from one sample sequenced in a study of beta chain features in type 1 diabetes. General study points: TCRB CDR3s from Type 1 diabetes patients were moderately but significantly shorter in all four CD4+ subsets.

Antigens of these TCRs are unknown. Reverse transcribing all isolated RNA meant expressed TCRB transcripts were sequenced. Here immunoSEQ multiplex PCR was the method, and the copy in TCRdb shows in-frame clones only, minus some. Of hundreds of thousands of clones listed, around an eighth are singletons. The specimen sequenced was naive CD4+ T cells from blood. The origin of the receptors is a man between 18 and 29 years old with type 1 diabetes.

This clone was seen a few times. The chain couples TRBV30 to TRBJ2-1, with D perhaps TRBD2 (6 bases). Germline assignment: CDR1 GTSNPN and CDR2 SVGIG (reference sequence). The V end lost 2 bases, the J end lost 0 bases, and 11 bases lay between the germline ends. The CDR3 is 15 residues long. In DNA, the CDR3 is TGTGCCTGGAGTCTGAGCGGGCGCTCCTACAATGAGCAGTTCTTC. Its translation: CAWSLSGRSYNEQFF.

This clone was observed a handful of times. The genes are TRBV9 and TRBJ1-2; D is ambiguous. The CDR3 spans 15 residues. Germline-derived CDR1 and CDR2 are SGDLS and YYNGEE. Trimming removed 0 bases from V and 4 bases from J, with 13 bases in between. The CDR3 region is CASSVEPGRIYGYTF. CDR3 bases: TGTGCCAGCAGCGTAGAACCCGGACGGATCTATGGCTACACCTTC.

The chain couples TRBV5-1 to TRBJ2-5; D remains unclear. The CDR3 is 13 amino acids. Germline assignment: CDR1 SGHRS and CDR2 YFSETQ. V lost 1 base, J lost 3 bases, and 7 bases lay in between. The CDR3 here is CASSLLVKETQYF. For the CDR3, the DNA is TGCGCCAGCAGCTTGTTAGTTAAAGAGACCCAGTACTTC.

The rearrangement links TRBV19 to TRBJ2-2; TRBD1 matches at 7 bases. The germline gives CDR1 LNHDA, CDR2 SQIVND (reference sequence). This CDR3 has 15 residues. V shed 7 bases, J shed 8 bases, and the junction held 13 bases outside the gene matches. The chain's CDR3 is CASTLGQAFRGELFF. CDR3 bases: TGTGCCAGTACCCTCGGACAGGCATTCAGAGGGGAGCTGTTTTTT.

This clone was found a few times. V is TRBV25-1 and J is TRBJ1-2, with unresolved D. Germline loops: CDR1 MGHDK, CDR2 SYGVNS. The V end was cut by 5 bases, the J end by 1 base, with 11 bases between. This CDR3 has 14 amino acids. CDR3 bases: TGTGCCAGCAGTTTCCCAGACCGTAACTATGGCTACACCTTC. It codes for CASSFPDRNYGYTF.

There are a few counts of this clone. The CDR3 protein is CSAPPREYF. CDR3 in DNA: TGCAGCGCCCCCCCAAGAGAGTACTTC. The chain uses TRBV29-1 and TRBJ2-7; no clear D. V was trimmed by 7 bases and J by 11 bases, leaving 12 bases between them. This CDR3 is built from 9 residues. Germline V gene lookup returns CDR1 SQVTM and CDR2 ANQGSEA.

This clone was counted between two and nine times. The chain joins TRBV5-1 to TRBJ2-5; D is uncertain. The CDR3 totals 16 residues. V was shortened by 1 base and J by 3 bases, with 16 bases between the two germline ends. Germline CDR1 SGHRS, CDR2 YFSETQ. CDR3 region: CASSLIPLDGEETQYF. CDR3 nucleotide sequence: TGCGCCAGCAGCTTGATTCCATTGGATGGGGAAGAGACCCAGTACTTC.

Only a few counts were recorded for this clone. This CDR3 is CASSEDRGYNQPQHF. The CDR3 DNA reads as TGTGCCAGCAGTGAGGACAGGGGCTATAATCAGCCCCAGCATTTT. This chain uses TRBV2 with TRBJ1-5, with 9 bases identical to TRBD1. V was clipped by 3 bases and J by 4 bases; unmatched bases: 4. Germline CDR1 and CDR2: SNHLY and FYNNEI. The CDR3 is made up of 15 amino acids. Variable domain in full (rest from reference TRBV2 and TRBJ1-5): EPEVTQTPSHQVTQMGQEVILRCVPISNHLYFYWYRQILGQKVEFLVSFYNNEISEKSEIFDDQFSVERPDGSNFTLKIRSTKLEDSAMYFCASSEDRGYNQPQHFGDGTRLSIL.

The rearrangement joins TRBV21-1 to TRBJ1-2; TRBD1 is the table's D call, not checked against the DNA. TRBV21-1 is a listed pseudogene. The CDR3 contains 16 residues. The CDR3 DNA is TGTGCCAGCACCAACCCAAGAGACAGGTCTAACTATGGCTACACCTTC. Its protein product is CASTNPRDRSNYGYTF.

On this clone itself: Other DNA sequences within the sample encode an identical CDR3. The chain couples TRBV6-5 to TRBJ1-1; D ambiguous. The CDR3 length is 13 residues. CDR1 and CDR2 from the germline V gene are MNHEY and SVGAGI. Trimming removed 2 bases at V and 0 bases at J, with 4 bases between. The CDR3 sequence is CASSYQVNTEAFF. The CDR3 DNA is TGTGCCAGCAGTTACCAGGTGAACACTGAAGCTTTCTTT.

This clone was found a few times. The CDR3 region is CATQRGSGTGELFF. In DNA, the CDR3 is TGTGCCACCCAACGGGGCTCGGGCACCGGGGAGCTGTTTTTT. This chain uses TRBV11-2 with TRBJ2-2; D may match TRBD1 or TRBD2 (5 bases each). From germline, CDR1 is SGHAT and CDR2 FQNNGV. The CDR3 totals 14 residues. Trimming took 10 bases from V and 4 from J, leaving 16 bases between them.

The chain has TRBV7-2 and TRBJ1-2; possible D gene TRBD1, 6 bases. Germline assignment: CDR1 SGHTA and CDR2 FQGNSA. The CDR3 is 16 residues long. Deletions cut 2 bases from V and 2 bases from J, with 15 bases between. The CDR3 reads CASSLTGPPINYGYTF. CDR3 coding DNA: TGTGCCAGCAGCTTAACAGGGCCCCCCATAAACTATGGCTACACCTTC.

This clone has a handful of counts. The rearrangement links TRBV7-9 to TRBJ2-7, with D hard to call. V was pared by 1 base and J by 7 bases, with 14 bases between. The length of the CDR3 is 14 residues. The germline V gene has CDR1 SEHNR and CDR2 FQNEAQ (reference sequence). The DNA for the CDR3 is TGTGCCAGCAGCTTAGAGGCCAATAGGCGGGAGCAGTACTTC. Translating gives CASSLEANRREQYF.

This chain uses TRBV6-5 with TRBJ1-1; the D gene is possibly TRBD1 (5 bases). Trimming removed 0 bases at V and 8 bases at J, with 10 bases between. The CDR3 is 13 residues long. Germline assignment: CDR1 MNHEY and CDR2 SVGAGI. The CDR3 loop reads CASSYSNRFEAFF. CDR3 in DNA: TGTGCCAGCAGTTACTCGAACAGGTTCGAAGCTTTCTTT.

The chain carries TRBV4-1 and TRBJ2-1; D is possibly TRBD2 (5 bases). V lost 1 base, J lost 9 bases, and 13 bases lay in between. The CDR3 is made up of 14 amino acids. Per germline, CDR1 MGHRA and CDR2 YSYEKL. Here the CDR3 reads CASSQVMERGEQFF. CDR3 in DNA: TGCGCCAGCAGCCAAGTAATGGAACGGGGTGAGCAGTTCTTC.

The CDR3 loop is CASSFDSYNTGELFF. The DNA of the CDR3 is TGTGCCAGCAGCTTTGACAGTTACAACACCGGGGAGCTGTTTTTT. The chain carries TRBV5-4 and TRBJ2-2, with TRBD1 as a possible D gene (5 bases). Germline CDR1 and CDR2: SGHNT and YYREEE (reference sequence). This CDR3 contains 15 residues. Trimming shortened V by 2 bases and J by 2 bases, and 10 bases separated the two germline ends.

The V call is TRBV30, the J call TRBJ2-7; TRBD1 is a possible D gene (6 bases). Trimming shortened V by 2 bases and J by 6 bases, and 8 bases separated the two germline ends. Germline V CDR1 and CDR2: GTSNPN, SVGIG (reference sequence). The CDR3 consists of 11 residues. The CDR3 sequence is CAWSPRGEQYF. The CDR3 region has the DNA TGTGCCTGGAGTCCCAGGGGCGAGCAGTACTTC.

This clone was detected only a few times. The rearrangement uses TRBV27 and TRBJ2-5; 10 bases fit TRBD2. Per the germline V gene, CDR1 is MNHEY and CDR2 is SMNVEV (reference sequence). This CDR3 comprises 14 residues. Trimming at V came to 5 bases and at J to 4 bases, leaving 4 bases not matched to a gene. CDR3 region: CASSQRLAGETQYF. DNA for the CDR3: TGTGCCAGCAGTCAAAGACTAGCGGGAGAGACCCAGTACTTC.

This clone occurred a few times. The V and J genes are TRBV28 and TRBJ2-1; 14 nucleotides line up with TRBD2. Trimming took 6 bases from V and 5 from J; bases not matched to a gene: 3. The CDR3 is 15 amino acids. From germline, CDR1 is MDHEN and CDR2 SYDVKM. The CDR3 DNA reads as TGTGCCAGCAGCCGGACTAGCGGGGGGAACAATGAGCAGTTCTTC. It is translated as CASSRTSGGNNEQFF.

The CDR3 DNA reads as TGTGCCTGGAGTGTACTCCCGGAAGCTAACTATGGCTACACCTTC. Translated, it gives CAWSVLPEANYGYTF. This sequence joins TRBV30 and TRBJ1-2, with D hard to call. In germline, CDR1 is GTSNPN, CDR2 SVGIG (reference sequence). V shed 0 bases and J shed 0 bases, with 11 bases lying between them. The CDR3 length is 15 residues.

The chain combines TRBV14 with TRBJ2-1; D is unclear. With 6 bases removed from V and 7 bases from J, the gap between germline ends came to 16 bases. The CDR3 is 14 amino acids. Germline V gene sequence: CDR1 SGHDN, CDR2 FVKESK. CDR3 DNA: TGTGCCAGCAGTTTCAGGTTCAGGTGGAATGAGCAGTTCTTC. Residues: CASSFRFRWNEQFF. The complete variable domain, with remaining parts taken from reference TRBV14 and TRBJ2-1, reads EAGVTQFPSHSVIEKGQTVTLRCDPISGHDNLYWYRRVMGKEIKFLLHFVKESKQDESGMPNNRFLAERTGGTYSTLKVQPAELEDSGVYFCASSFRFRWNEQFFGPGTRLTVL.

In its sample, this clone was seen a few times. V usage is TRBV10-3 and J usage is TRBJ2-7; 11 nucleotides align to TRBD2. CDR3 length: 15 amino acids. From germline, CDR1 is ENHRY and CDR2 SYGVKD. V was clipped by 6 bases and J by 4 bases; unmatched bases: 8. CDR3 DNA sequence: TGTGCCATCAGCTCTACTAGCGGGAGTATGTACGAGCAGTACTTC. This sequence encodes CAISSTSGSMYEQYF.

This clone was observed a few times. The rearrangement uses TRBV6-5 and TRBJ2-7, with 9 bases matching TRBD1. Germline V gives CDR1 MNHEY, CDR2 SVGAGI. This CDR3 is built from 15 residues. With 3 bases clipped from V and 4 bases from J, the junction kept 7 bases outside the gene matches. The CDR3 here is CASSYSGQGWYEQYF. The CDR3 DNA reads TGTGCCAGCAGTTATAGTGGACAGGGGTGGTACGAGCAGTACTTC.

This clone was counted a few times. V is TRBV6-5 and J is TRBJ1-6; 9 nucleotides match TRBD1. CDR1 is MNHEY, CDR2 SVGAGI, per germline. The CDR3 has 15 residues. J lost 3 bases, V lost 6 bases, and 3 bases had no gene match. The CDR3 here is CASSGTGRYNSPLHF. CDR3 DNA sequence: TGTGCCAGCAGCGGGACAGGGCGCTATAATTCACCCCTCCACTTT.

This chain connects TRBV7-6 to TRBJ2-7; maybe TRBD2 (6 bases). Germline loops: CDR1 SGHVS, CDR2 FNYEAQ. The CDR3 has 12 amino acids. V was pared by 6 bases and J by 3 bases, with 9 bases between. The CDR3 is CASSPGDYEQYF. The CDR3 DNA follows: TGTGCCAGCAGTCCGGGAGACTACGAGCAGTACTTC.

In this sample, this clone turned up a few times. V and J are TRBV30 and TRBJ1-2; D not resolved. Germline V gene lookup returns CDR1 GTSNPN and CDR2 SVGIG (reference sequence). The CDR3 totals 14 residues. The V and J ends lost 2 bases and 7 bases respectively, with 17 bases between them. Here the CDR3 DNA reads TGTGCCTGGAGTCCGGACCGCGTTCGCGCTGGCTACACCTTC. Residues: CAWSPDRVRAGYTF.

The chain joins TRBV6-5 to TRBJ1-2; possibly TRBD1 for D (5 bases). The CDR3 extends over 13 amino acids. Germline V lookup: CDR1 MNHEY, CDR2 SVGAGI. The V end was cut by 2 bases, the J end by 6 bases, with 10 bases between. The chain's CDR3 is CASSYGAANGYTF. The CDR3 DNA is TGTGCCAGCAGTTACGGGGCTGCGAATGGCTACACCTTC.

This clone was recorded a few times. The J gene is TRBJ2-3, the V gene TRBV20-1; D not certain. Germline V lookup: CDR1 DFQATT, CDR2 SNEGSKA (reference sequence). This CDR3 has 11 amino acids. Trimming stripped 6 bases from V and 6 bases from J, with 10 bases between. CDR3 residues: CSAPSWDTQYF. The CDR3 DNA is TGCAGTGCCCCGAGCTGGGATACGCAGTATTTT.

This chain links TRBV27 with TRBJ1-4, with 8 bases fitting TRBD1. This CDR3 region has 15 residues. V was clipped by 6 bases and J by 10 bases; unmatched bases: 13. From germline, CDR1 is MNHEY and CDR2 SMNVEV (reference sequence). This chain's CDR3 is CASSTGTGRGGKLFF. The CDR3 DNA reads TGTGCCAGCAGCACCGGGACAGGCCGAGGGGGAAAACTGTTTTTT. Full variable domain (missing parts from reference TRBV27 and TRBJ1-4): EAQVTQNPRYLITVTGKKLTVTCSQNMNHEYMSWYRQDPGLGLRQIYYSMNVEVTDKGDVPEGYKVSRKEKRNFPLILESPSPNQTSLYFCASSTGTGRGGKLFFGSGTQLSVL.

Here the CDR3 reads CAISGQQGVDEQYF. The CDR3 DNA sequence: TGTGCCATCAGTGGACAACAGGGGGTCGACGAGCAGTACTTC. This chain uses TRBV10-3 with TRBJ2-7; 8 bases are a match to TRBD1. With V trimmed by 4 bases and J by 5 bases, 7 bases remained unmatched. CDR3 length equals 14 residues. Germline CDR1 reads ENHRY; CDR2 reads SYGVKD.